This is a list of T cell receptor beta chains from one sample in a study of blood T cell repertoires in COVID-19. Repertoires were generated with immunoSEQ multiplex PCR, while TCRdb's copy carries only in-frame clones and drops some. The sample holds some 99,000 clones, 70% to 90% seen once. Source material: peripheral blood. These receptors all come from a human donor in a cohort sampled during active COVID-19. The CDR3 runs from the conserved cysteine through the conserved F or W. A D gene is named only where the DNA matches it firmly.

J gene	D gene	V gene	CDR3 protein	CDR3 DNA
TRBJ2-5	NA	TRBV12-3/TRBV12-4	CASSVSLETQYF	TGTGCCAGCAGTGTCTCCCTAGAGACCCAGTACTTC
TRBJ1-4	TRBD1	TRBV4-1	CASSRPPQGGKKLFF	TGCGCCAGCAGCCGCCCCCCCCAGGGGGGAAAAAAACTGTTTTTT
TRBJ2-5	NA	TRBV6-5	CASSTSRVGETQYF	TGTGCCAGCAGTACTAGTAGGGTAGGGGAGACCCAGTACTTC
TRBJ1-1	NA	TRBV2	CASGGTYTEAFF	TGTGCCAGCGGGGGGACGTACACTGAAGCTTTCTTT
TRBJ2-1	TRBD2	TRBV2	CASSEVAGRGNEQFF	TGTGCCAGCAGTGAAGTAGCGGGGAGGGGCAATGAGCAGTTCTTC
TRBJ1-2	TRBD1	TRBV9	CASSVVQGAEGYTF	TGTGCCAGCAGCGTAGTCCAGGGGGCTGAGGGCTACACCTTC
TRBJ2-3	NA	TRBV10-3	CAIRSGVTDTQYF	TGTGCCATCAGGTCGGGAGTCACAGATACGCAGTATTTT
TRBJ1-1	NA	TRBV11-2	CASSLVGRQTPNTEAFF	TGTGCCAGCAGCTTAGTTGGCCGACAGACTCCGAACACTGAAGCTTTCTTT
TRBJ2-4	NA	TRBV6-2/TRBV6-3	CASSWGVGKNIQYF	TGTGCCAGCAGCTGGGGAGTGGGCAAAAACATTCAGTACTTC
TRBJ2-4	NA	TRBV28	CASSFLKNIQYF	TGTGCCAGCAGTTTCCTTAAAAACATTCAGTACTTC
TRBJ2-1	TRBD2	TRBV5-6	CASSPTSGRRNEQFF	TGTGCCAGCAGCCCGACTAGCGGGAGGAGAAATGAGCAGTTCTTC
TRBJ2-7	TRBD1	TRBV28	CASSAQPGQGFLVYEQYF	TGTGCCAGCAGTGCGCAACCGGGACAGGGCTTCCTCGTCTACGAGCAGTACTTC
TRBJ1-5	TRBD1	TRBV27	CASSSNPGTGVSNQPQHF	TGTGCCAGCAGTTCGAACCCGGGGACAGGGGTAAGCAATCAGCCCCAGCATTTT